The clone carrying this T cell receptor beta chain was seen a handful of times. Its antigen remains unknown. Each CDR3 protein gets one entry after TCRdb re-called the 5' RACE reads with MiXCR. Of around 110,000 distinct CDR3 sequences detected, 9% to 15% appear once; the ten largest clones hold roughly 15%. This entry belongs to a study of spatial heterogeneity in lung cancer. Study information: Fewer alpha-chain than beta-chain sequences were consistently detected. Averaged across combinations, each unique TCR and UMI pairing appeared more than ten times in raw reads, which were uncorrected.

Trimming removed 9 bases at V and 1 base at J, with 13 bases between. CDR3 length: 13 amino acids. Germline V gives CDR1 LNHDA, CDR2 SQIVND (reference sequence). Time point in this sample: blood at routine non-recurrence follow-up after resection. Sequencing of whole RNA from tumor, nontumor lung or frozen PBMC involved no sorting. Broader study findings: Ubiquitous expanded tumor TCRs appeared in blood more at resection than follow-up.

This TCR was sampled from a male donor with early-stage non-small cell lung cancer. The sample here was PBMCs, taken at follow-up. The V call is TRBV19, the J call TRBJ2-7; D gene ambiguous. The CDR3 loop is CARDTTESYEQYF. CDR3 sequence (DNA): TGTGCCAGAGATACAACCGAGTCCTACGAGCAGTACTTC.